The entry that follows covers one T cell receptor beta chain sequence. The entry originates in a study of blood T cell repertoires in COVID-19. Across the study: Samples taken during acute and convalescent COVID-19 were collected in the United States, Italy and Spain. The cDNA or gDNA used as material had been derived from T cells, B-cell-depleted T cells, or PBMCs.

CDR3 length: 14 residues. Trimming at V came to 6 bases and at J to 5 bases, leaving 10 bases not matched to a gene. The germline V gene has CDR1 MGHRA and CDR2 YSYEKL. Authors' processing steps: From reference gene primer amplification, estimates of nucleated cell counts were derived. Data came from immunoSEQ multiplex PCR; TCRdb stores just in-frame clones and leaves some out. The V and J calls and the clone size are those of that table, but D and trimming were determined from the DNA. The sample records around 170,000 clones, about 77% being singletons. Sequenced sample: peripheral blood. The origin of this receptor is a woman older than 75 with acute or convalescent COVID-19. The V call is TRBV4-1, the J call TRBJ2-7, with 7 bases that match TRBD2. For the CDR3, the DNA is TGCGCCAGCAGACTACGCGCGGGAGATGACGAGCAGTACTTC. It yields the protein CASRLRAGDDEQYF.